The entry below gives a single T cell receptor (beta chain) sequence along with its context. This specimen belongs to a study of T cell changes during pregnancy in multiple sclerosis. V shed 0 bases and J shed 3 bases, with 12 bases lying between them. Germline V gene sequence: CDR1 MNHEY, CDR2 SVGAGI. This CDR3 spans 16 amino acids. Only in-frame clones appear in the TCRdb table, and some are missing; sequencing was by immunoSEQ multiplex PCR. This table holds 35,000 to 40,000 clones, around 90% found once. The chain combines TRBV6-5 with TRBJ1-3, with D possibly being TRBD1 (5 bases). This clonotype was obtained from a female donor with multiple sclerosis, enrolled in a pregnancy study. The material was CD8+ T cells from peripheral blood mononuclear cells, obtained in the third trimester of pregnancy. In DNA, the CDR3 is TGTGCCAGCAGTTACTCCATCGGGGGGTTTGGAAACACCATATATTTT. Its protein product is CASSYSIGGFGNTIYF.